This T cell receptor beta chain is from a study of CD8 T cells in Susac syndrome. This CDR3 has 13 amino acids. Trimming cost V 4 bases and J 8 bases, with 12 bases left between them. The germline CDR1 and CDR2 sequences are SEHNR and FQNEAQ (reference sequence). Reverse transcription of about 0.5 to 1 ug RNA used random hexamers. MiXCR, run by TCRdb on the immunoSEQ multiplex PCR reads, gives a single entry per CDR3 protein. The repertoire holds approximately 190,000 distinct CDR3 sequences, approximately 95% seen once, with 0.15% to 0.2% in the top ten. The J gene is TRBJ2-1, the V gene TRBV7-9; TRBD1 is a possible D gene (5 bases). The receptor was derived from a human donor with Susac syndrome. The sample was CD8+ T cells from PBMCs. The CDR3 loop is CASSSPRVHEQFF. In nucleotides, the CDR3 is TGTGCCAGCAGCTCGCCCAGGGTACATGAGCAGTTCTTC.